This TCR beta chain is from a study of technical replicates of blood from a handful of donors. Sequenced by immunoSEQ multiplex PCR; TCRdb stores in-frame clones only, minus some. This sample yields 100,000 or so clones, of which over 95% are seen a single time; over 0.2% belongs to the top ten. V lost 6 bases to trimming and J lost 7 bases; unmatched junction nucleotides: 8. CDR3 length: 14 amino acids. Germline V gene data show CDR1 as MNHEY and CDR2 as SVGAGI. The receptor was derived from a human donor in good health. Sequenced input: T cells isolated from PBMCs. The chain carries TRBV6-5 and TRBJ1-2; 10 bases line up with TRBD1. The CDR3 bases are TGTGCCAGCAGGGACGGGACAGGGGTGGCTGGCTACACCTTC. It specifies CASRDGTGVAGYTF.